Listed below are T cell receptor beta chains from one sample, sequenced in a study of T cell responses to AZD1222 COVID-19 vaccine. The repertoire was sequenced with immunoSEQ multiplex PCR; TCRdb's copy has only in-frame clones and lacks some. The sample lists approximately 130,000 clones, more than 85% occurring once. The sequences come from peripheral blood, collected on day 0 of MenACWY control vaccination. These receptors all stem from an adult in good health. Both conserved end residues are part of each CDR3. The D gene is left open where the match is weak. Clone size is given for some rows only: seen once, a few or many times, or a class if the clone is expanded.

D: .
V: TRBV7-8
J: TRBJ1-2
size: .
CDR3: CASSLVPWYGGYGYTF
DNA: TGTGCCAGCAGCTTAGTTCCCTGGTACGGTGGCTATGGCTACACCTTC

D: .
V: TRBV7-9
J: TRBJ1-1
size: few
CDR3: CASSLAKETEAFF
DNA: TGTGCCAGCAGCTTAGCGAAGGAGACTGAAGCTTTCTTT

D: TRBD2
V: TRBV30
J: TRBJ2-3
size: .
CDR3: CAWSKRAGGTDTQYF
DNA: TGTGCCTGGAGCAAAAGGGCGGGAGGGACAGATACGCAGTATTTT

D: .
V: TRBV6-6
J: TRBJ2-7
size: .
CDR3: CASSVEGSGNSYEQYF
DNA: TGTGCCAGCAGTGTTGAGGGTAGCGGCAACTCCTACGAGCAGTACTTC

D: .
V: TRBV3-1/TRBV3-2
J: TRBJ2-7
size: .
CDR3: CASSQTSFHQGRRFEQYF
DNA: TGTGCCAGCAGCCAGACCTCTTTTCACCAGGGGAGGCGGTTCGAGCAGTACTTC

D: .
V: TRBV7-9
J: TRBJ2-1
size: .
CDR3: CASSSPFRLGNEQFF
DNA: TGTGCCAGCAGCTCCCCCTTTAGGCTAGGAAATGAGCAGTTCTTC

D: .
V: TRBV27
J: TRBJ2-3
size: .
CDR3: CASSLDHSDTQYF
DNA: TGTGCCAGCAGTTTAGACCACAGCGATACGCAGTATTTT

D: .
V: TRBV5-1
J: TRBJ1-2
size: .
CDR3: CASSFGDTNYGYTF
DNA: TGCGCCAGCAGCTTCGGGGACACTAACTATGGCTACACCTTC

D: .
V: TRBV27
J: TRBJ2-5
size: few
CDR3: CASSPLDAGSLGGLSETQYF
DNA: TGTGCCAGCAGTCCACTAGATGCGGGGAGTCTAGGGGGACTAAGTGAGACCCAGTACTTC

D: TRBD2
V: TRBV4-1
J: TRBJ2-7
size: .
CDR3: CASSQETAGGLHEQYF
DNA: TGCGCCAGCAGCCAAGAAACAGCGGGAGGGCTCCACGAGCAGTACTTC

D: .
V: TRBV30
J: TRBJ2-7
size: .
CDR3: CAWSVQDYEQYF
DNA: TGTGCCTGGAGTGTACAGGACTACGAGCAGTACTTC

D: .
V: TRBV6-4
J: TRBJ1-5
size: .
CDR3: CASSVGENQPQHF
DNA: TGTGCCAGCAGTGTTGGAGAGAATCAGCCCCAGCATTTT

D: TRBD2
V: TRBV7-8
J: TRBJ2-3
size: .
CDR3: CASRGSGALADTQYF
DNA: TGTGCCAGCAGGGGTAGCGGGGCTTTGGCAGATACGCAGTATTTT

D: TRBD1
V: TRBV6-2/TRBV6-3
J: TRBJ1-5
size: .
CDR3: CASSPGQGGQPQHF
DNA: TGTGCCAGCAGCCCCGGACAGGGGGGTCAGCCCCAGCATTTT

D: TRBD2
V: TRBV7-2
J: TRBJ2-1
size: .
CDR3: CASSFGGTSGRAYHNEQFF
DNA: TGTGCCAGCAGCTTTGGAGGGACTAGCGGGAGGGCCTATCATAATGAGCAGTTCTTC

D: TRBD2
V: TRBV11-1
J: TRBJ2-5
size: .
CDR3: CASSGVGSSGGETQYF
DNA: TGTGCCAGCAGCGGAGTCGGGAGCTCGGGGGGAGAGACCCAGTACTTC

D: .
V: TRBV7-9
J: TRBJ1-2
size: .
CDR3: CASSLATEGYGYTF
DNA: TGTGCCAGCAGCTTAGCGACGGAGGGTTATGGCTACACCTTC

D: TRBD2
V: TRBV24-1
J: TRBJ2-3
size: .
CDR3: CATSEGTSESTDTQYF
DNA: TGTGCCACCAGTGAAGGGACTAGCGAGAGCACAGATACGCAGTATTTT

D: TRBD1
V: TRBV5-4
J: TRBJ2-1
size: .
CDR3: CASSLGGQVYNEQFF
DNA: TGTGCCAGCAGCTTGGGTGGACAGGTATACAATGAGCAGTTCTTC

D: .
V: TRBV19
J: TRBJ1-1
size: .
CDR3: CATYRWSEAFF
DNA: TGTGCCACGTACAGGTGGAGCGAAGCTTTCTTT

D: TRBD2
V: TRBV6-1
J: TRBJ2-7
size: .
CDR3: CASSEVSLAGGEQYF
DNA: TGTGCCAGCAGTGAAGTGAGTCTAGCGGGAGGGGAGCAGTACTTC

D: TRBD2
V: TRBV4-2
J: TRBJ2-5
size: once
CDR3: CASSPGTSGSEKTQYF
DNA: TGTGCCAGCAGCCCTGGGACTAGCGGGAGTGAAAAGACCCAGTACTTC

D: .
V: TRBV7-7
J: TRBJ2-7
size: .
CDR3: CASSLSSSYEQYF
DNA: TGTGCCAGCAGCTTAAGCAGTTCCTACGAGCAGTACTTC

D: .
V: TRBV12-3/TRBV12-4
J: TRBJ2-3
size: .
CDR3: CASSFREDTQYF
DNA: TGTGCCAGCAGTTTTAGGGAAGATACGCAGTATTTT

D: .
V: TRBV21-1
J: TRBJ2-3
size: .
CDR3: CASSTSSGCTDTQYF
DNA: TGTGCCAGCAGCACCTCTAGCGGGTGCACAGATACGCAGTATTTT

D: .
V: TRBV11-1
J: TRBJ2-1
size: .
CDR3: CASRYGPSDEQFF
DNA: TGTGCCAGCAGGTACGGGCCCTCGGATGAGCAGTTCTTC

D: .
V: TRBV10-3
J: TRBJ2-1
size: .
CDR3: CAISVLDEQFF
DNA: TGTGCCATCAGTGTACTCGATGAGCAGTTCTTC

D: .
V: TRBV11-2
J: TRBJ1-2
size: .
CDR3: CASSLDLSYGYTF
DNA: TGTGCCAGCAGCTTAGATCTCTCCTATGGCTACACCTTC

D: .
V: TRBV4-2
J: TRBJ2-7
size: .
CDR3: CASQAENSYEQYF
DNA: TGTGCCAGCCAAGCGGAGAACTCCTACGAGCAGTACTTC

D: .
V: TRBV27
J: TRBJ1-2
size: .
CDR3: CASSSETVAGIYYGYTF
DNA: TGTGCCAGCAGTTCAGAAACGGTGGCGGGGATCTACTATGGCTACACCTTC

D: .
V: TRBV9
J: TRBJ2-4
size: .
CDR3: CASSVAGGENIQYF
DNA: TGTGCCAGCAGCGTAGCTGGAGGGGAAAACATTCAGTACTTC

D: TRBD1
V: TRBV2
J: TRBJ2-1
size: .
CDR3: CASSHPGTGTYEQFF
DNA: TGTGCCAGCAGCCATCCCGGGACAGGGACGTATGAGCAGTTCTTC

D: .
V: TRBV11-2
J: TRBJ2-1
size: .
CDR3: CASSLADNEQFF
DNA: TGTGCCAGCAGCTTAGCGGACAATGAGCAGTTCTTC

D: .
V: TRBV9
J: TRBJ1-1
size: .
CDR3: CASSSTGSTEAFF
DNA: TGTGCCAGCAGCTCCACCGGTTCCACTGAAGCTTTCTTT

D: .
V: TRBV19
J: TRBJ1-6
size: .
CDR3: CASSIARKNNSPLHF
DNA: TGTGCCAGTAGTATAGCAAGAAAGAATAATTCACCCCTCCACTTT

D: .
V: TRBV5-5
J: TRBJ1-3
size: .
CDR3: CASSLDAGEGNTIYF
DNA: TGTGCCAGCAGCCTGGATGCAGGGGAGGGGAACACCATATATTTT

D: .
V: TRBV11-1
J: TRBJ2-7
size: few
CDR3: CASSFSYEQYF
DNA: TGTGCCAGCAGCTTCTCCTACGAGCAGTACTTC

D: .
V: TRBV9
J: TRBJ1-2
size: .
CDR3: CASSVVGAEVYGYTF
DNA: TGTGCCAGCAGCGTAGTTGGGGCTGAGGTTTATGGCTACACCTTC

D: .
V: TRBV6-5
J: TRBJ2-3
size: .
CDR3: CASSYQRDTDTQYF
DNA: TGTGCCAGCAGTTACCAACGGGACACAGATACGCAGTATTTT

D: TRBD2
V: TRBV13
J: TRBJ2-1
size: .
CDR3: CASTTLAGGANEQFF
DNA: TGTGCCAGCACCACTCTAGCGGGAGGGGCAAATGAGCAGTTCTTC

D: TRBD2
V: TRBV4-3
J: TRBJ2-2
size: .
CDR3: CASSQSGADYTGELFF
DNA: TGCGCCAGCAGCCAAAGCGGGGCCGATTACACCGGGGAGCTGTTTTTT

D: .
V: TRBV2
J: TRBJ2-5
size: once
CDR3: CAGGVLGGWETQYF
DNA: TGTGCCGGAGGGGTACTAGGAGGTTGGGAGACCCAGTACTTC

D: .
V: TRBV19
J: TRBJ1-5
size: .
CDR3: CASSSTFGTDNQPQHF
DNA: TGTGCCAGTAGTTCCACCTTCGGGACTGACAATCAGCCCCAGCATTTT

D: .
V: TRBV6-4
J: TRBJ2-7
size: .
CDR3: CARRQFEQYF
DNA: TGTGCCAGGAGACAGTTCGAGCAGTACTTC

D: .
V: TRBV6-1
J: TRBJ2-5
size: .
CDR3: CASSEGLQGRETQYF
DNA: TGTGCCAGCAGTGAAGGACTCCAGGGGAGAGAGACCCAGTACTTC

D: .
V: TRBV10-3
J: TRBJ2-3
size: .
CDR3: CAINSGSTDTQYF
DNA: TGTGCCATCAATAGCGGAAGCACAGATACGCAGTATTTT

D: .
V: TRBV28
J: TRBJ2-6
size: .
CDR3: CASSFKRMLGSGANVLTF
DNA: TGTGCCAGCAGTTTTAAGCGAATGTTGGGCTCTGGGGCCAACGTCCTGACTTTC

D: TRBD1
V: TRBV11-2
J: TRBJ1-2
size: .
CDR3: CASSPGQGNYGYTF
DNA: TGTGCCAGCAGTCCGGGACAGGGGAACTATGGCTACACCTTC

D: TRBD2
V: TRBV5-4
J: TRBJ2-7
size: .
CDR3: CASSLGTSGIYEQYF
DNA: TGTGCCAGCAGCTTGGGGACTAGCGGGATATACGAGCAGTACTTC

D: TRBD1
V: TRBV11-3
J: TRBJ2-5
size: .
CDR3: CASRNGQGGRMVGETQYF
DNA: TGTGCCAGCAGGAACGGACAGGGGGGCCGAATGGTTGGTGAGACCCAGTACTTC

D: TRBD2
V: TRBV5-1
J: TRBJ2-5
size: once
CDR3: CASWGSGTIQETQYF
DNA: TGCGCCAGCTGGGGGAGCGGGACCATCCAAGAGACCCAGTACTTC

D: TRBD2
V: TRBV6-5
J: TRBJ2-3
size: .
CDR3: CASSYNGRGTDTQYF
DNA: TGTGCCAGCAGTTACAACGGGAGGGGCACAGATACGCAGTATTTT

D: .
V: TRBV11-3
J: TRBJ2-7
size: .
CDR3: CASSLQSESIYF
DNA: TGTGCCAGCAGCTTACAATCAGAGAGTATCTACTTC